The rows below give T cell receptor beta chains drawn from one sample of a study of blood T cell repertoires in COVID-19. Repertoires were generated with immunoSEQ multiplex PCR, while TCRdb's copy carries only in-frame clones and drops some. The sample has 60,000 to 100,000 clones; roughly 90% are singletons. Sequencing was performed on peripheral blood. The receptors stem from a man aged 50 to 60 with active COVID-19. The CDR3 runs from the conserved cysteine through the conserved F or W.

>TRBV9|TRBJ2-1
CASSGEIHSSYNEQFF
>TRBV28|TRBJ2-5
CASSFSVLGGETQYF
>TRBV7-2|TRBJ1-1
CASSLLQELNTEAFF
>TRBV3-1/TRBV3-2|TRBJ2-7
CASSQVGTGLSYEQYF
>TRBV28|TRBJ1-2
CASRKTGDGYTF
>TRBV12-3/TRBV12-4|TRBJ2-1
CASRPPGLTLQFF
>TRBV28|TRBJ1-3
CASSDIQSSGNTIYF
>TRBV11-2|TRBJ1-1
CASSPTTAPPPGAFF
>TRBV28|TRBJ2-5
CASSYQHRGSYQETQYF
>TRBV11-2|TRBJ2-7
CASSPLGGSGLTEQYF
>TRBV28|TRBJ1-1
CASSLTGMGTEAFF
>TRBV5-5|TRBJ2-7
CASSLDRGPYEQYF
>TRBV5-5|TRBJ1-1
CASSLLGTGTLMNTEAFF
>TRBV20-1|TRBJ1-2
CSASSGRGYGYTF
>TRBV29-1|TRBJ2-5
CSVGPPERSQETQYF
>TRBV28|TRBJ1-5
CASTLPPSDRYNQPQHF
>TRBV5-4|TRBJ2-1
CASSFYGGGASNEQFF
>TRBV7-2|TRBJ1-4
CASSLGGQTNEKLFF
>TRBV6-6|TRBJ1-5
CASSGGTGTTQPQHF
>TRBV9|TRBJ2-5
CASSALPYPSGTTQETQYF
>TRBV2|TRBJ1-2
CASSVGGLTGF
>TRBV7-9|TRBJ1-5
CASSLGTGHQPQHF
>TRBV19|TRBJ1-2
CATKPGSRGFFGYTF
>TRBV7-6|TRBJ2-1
CASSSPDEQFF
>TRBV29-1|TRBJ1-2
CSVDGRGGYGYTF